The 11 T cell receptor beta chains below all came from one sample that was sequenced in a study of T cells expressing NK-cell markers. TCRdb re-called the 5' RACE reads and catalogs CDR3 proteins one per entry, DNA excluded. This sample's clone table lists a few hundred thousand distinct CDR3 sequences. The sequenced sample consisted of blood T cells: a sorted CD56 or NKG2C T cell subset, CD4+ or CD8+ T cells, or bulk PBMC T cells (not recorded which). These receptors all come from a woman aged 45-59 years in good health.

The rearrangement joins TRBV27 to TRBJ2-3; the D call of TRBD2 rests on TCRdb alone, since no DNA is present to check it. Germline V lookup: CDR1 MNHEY, CDR2 SMNVEV (reference sequence). CDR3 size: 13 residues. CDR3 amino acids: CASRLDYGDTQYF.

V gene TRBV30 combines with J gene TRBJ2-4; lacking DNA, the TRBD2 call made by TCRdb goes unchecked. This CDR3 spans 14 amino acids. Germline CDR1 reads GTSNPN; CDR2 reads SVGIG (reference sequence). The CDR3 is CAWSEGGASGIQYF.

The chain couples TRBV20-1 to TRBJ1-2; the D gene TCRdb calls, TRBD1, cannot be checked with no DNA. The germline CDR1 and CDR2 sequences are DFQATT and SNEGSKA (reference sequence). This CDR3 has 14 residues. The CDR3 sequence: CSARRQATTYGYTF.

The chain employs TRBV6-1 and TRBJ1-1; as DNA is missing, the TRBD1 call by TCRdb cannot be tested. Germline lookup yields CDR1 MNHNS and CDR2 SASEGT. This CDR3 is 13 amino acids long. The CDR3 protein is CASRSETRVEAFF.

J is TRBJ2-5 and V is TRBV6-1; without DNA, the TCRdb call of TRBD1 cannot be checked. The CDR3 runs 12 residues. CDR1 and CDR2 (germline): MNHNS, SASEGT. The CDR3 is CAGGRATETQYF.

This chain joins TRBV5-6 and TRBJ2-3. The CDR3 runs to 13 residues. Per the germline V gene, CDR1 is SGHDT and CDR2 is YYEEEE. The CDR3 sequence is CASSSGVADTQYF.

The V gene is TRBV20-1, the J gene TRBJ2-3; TCRdb proposes TRBD2, but this gene call is untestable without DNA. CDR1 is DFQATT, CDR2 SNEGSKA, per germline (reference sequence). CDR3 length equals 18 residues. The CDR3 protein is CSASLGMGLALSTDTQYF.

The CDR3 is CATSRGWAGGRTEAFF. The gene calls are TRBV15 and TRBJ1-1; TCRdb picks TRBD1, but there is no DNA to check that call. Germline V CDR1 and CDR2: LNHNV, YYDKDF (reference sequence). This CDR3 has 16 residues.

The chain carries TRBV19 and TRBJ2-5. Germline assignment: CDR1 LNHDA and CDR2 SQIVND (reference sequence). The CDR3 sequence is 13 residues long. This CDR3 is CASQRRYQETQYF.

The J gene is TRBJ2-1, the V gene TRBV5-6; TCRdb's D gene call, TRBD2, goes unchecked for lack of DNA. The CDR3 sequence is 16 residues long. The germline CDR1 and CDR2 sequences are SGHDT and YYEEEE. The CDR3 sequence is CASSASTSLAIGEQFF. Filled out from reference TRBV5-6 and TRBJ2-1, the complete variable domain reads DAGVTQSPTHLIKTRGQQVTLRCSPKSGHDTVSWYQQALGQGPQFIFQYYEEEERQRGNFPDRFSGHQFPNYSSELNVNALLLGDSALYLCASSASTSLAIGEQFFGPGTRLTVL.

The chain joins TRBV24-1 to TRBJ2-1; no DNA is available, so the TRBD1 call from TCRdb remains unchecked. Germline-derived CDR1 and CDR2 are KGHDR and SFDVKD. The CDR3 extends over 16 amino acids. CDR3 region: CATSEDDRSGPNEQFF.